One and the same sample provided the 18 T cell receptor beta chains below, sequenced in a study of tumor and adjacent non-tumor tissue in lung cancer (dated by TCRdb to the late 2010s). The protocol used for the library was multiplex PCR. This sample was sequenced with an Illumina HiSeq 2500. Following protocols modified from ARM-PCR, the researchers constructed TCRbeta libraries through three rounds of nested PCR with primers (Table S4). TCRdb applied fastp at Q25 and MiXCR to the public reads, then kept only in-frame beta chains. Each entry is one CDR3 protein sequence, shown with its most common DNA and genes. The sample table shows around 80,000 distinct CDR3 sequences, and over 60% are seen once. Approximately 40% of the sample is held by the ten biggest clonotypes. RNA was isolated from bulk, unsorted tissue, and RNA quality was assessed with a NanoDrop ND-1000 and an Agilent 2100. Distant non-tumor tissue taken more than 3 cm from the tumor edge was used as the normal lung sample.

Material: distant non-tumor lung tissue. These receptors all come from a man aged 70-80 years with non-small cell lung cancer.

This clonotype was seen a few times. At one boundary the junction diverges from the germline segment, which might be a read error. This chain uses TRBV28 with TRBJ2-3, with TRBD2 matching 7 bases. Per germline, CDR1 MDHEN and CDR2 SYDVKM. CDR3 size: 15 residues. CDR3 in DNA: TGTGCCAGCAGTTTAAGCCAGACTAGCACAGATACGCGGTATTTT. Translation: CASSLSQTSTDTRYF.

A note on this clonotype: Because it lacks the conserved phenylalanine or tryptophan at the end, this CDR3 is likely a read error. This chain uses TRBV11-3 with TRBJ2-3; D is possibly TRBD2 (5 bases). Germline loops: CDR1 SGHNT, CDR2 YENEEA. CDR3 size: 12 residues. The CDR3 nucleotides are TGTGACAGCAGCTTAACAGCGGTTACACAGTATTCT. Translated, it gives CDSSLTAVTQYS.

On this clonotype: At one end the junction does not follow the germline gene, possibly because of a read error. V is TRBV11-2 and J is TRBJ2-5, with D hard to call. Looked up from germline, CDR1 is SGHAT and CDR2 is FQNNGV. The CDR3 extends over 15 amino acids. The CDR3 spells CASSPVTDGQETKYF. The CDR3 region has the DNA TGTGCCAGCAGTCCGGTTACAGATGGGCAAGAGACCAAGTACTTC.

On this clonotype: Given the absence of the conserved phenylalanine or tryptophan at the CDR3 end, a read error is likely. The chain is built from TRBV11-3 and TRBJ1-1; the D gene is possibly TRBD1 (6 bases). The CDR3 spans 13 residues. Germline-derived CDR1 and CDR2 are SGHNT and YENEEA. For the CDR3, the DNA is TGTACCAGCAGCTTACAGGGTGGGAGTGAAGCTTTCTAT. Its protein product is CTSSLQGGSEAFY.

Of note for this clonotype: The junction differs from germline at one of its ends, possibly a read error. This chain links TRBV11-2 with TRBJ1-1; D is ambiguous. This CDR3 has 16 residues. Germline CDR1 SGHAT, CDR2 FQNNGV. The CDR3 region is CASSLTEMGMNTGAFF. The CDR3 nucleotides read TGTGCCAGCAGCTTAACGGAGATGGGGATGAATACTGGAGCTTTCTTT.

Regarding this clonotype: One junction end disagrees with the germline gene, perhaps due to a read error. J is TRBJ1-2 and V is TRBV11-2; D call uncertain. This CDR3 comprises 14 residues. CDR1 and CDR2 (germline): SGHAT, FQNNGV. This CDR3 is CTSCLAAQNYGYTF. CDR3 sequence (DNA): TGTACCAGCTGCTTAGCAGCACAAAACTATGGCTACACCTTC.

A note on this clonotype: Here the CDR3 omits its conserved ending phenylalanine or tryptophan, so a read error is the likely source. V gene TRBV20-1 combines with J gene TRBJ2-7; 14 bases agree with TRBD2. Trimming took 2 bases from V and 3 from J; bases not matched to a gene: 12. Germline lookup yields CDR1 DFQATT and CDR2 SNEGSKA (reference sequence). The CDR3 sequence is 18 residues long. The CDR3: CSARSSGTSGSILYEQYS. The CDR3 nucleotides read TGCAGTGCTAGATCGTCCGGGACTAGCGGGAGCATCCTCTACGAGCAGTACTCC.

Remarks on this clonotype: A junction boundary mismatches the germline segment, possibly from a read error. This chain connects TRBV5-5 to TRBJ2-5; 10 positions match TRBD1. The CDR3 spans 16 residues. CDR1 and CDR2 from the germline V gene are SGHKS and YYEKEE (reference sequence). The CDR3 here is CASSPLWGQGQKTRYF. The CDR3 DNA is TGTGCCAGCAGCCCCCTTTGGGGACAGGGGCAAAAGACCCGGTACTTC.

This clonotype was observed a handful of times. One end of the junction varies from germline; a read error may be responsible. The genes are TRBV6-2 or TRBV6-3 and TRBJ2-2, with D perhaps TRBD2 (5 bases). CDR1 is MNHEY and CDR2 is SVGEGT in the germline V gene. The CDR3 has 13 residues. This CDR3 reads CAGSRINTGELFF. The CDR3 bases are TGTGCCGGCAGCAGAATTAACACCGGGGAGTTGTTTTTT.

The rearrangement joins TRBV15 to TRBJ2-7; the D gene is possibly TRBD2 (6 bases). Looked up from germline, CDR1 is LNHNV and CDR2 is YYDKDF (reference sequence). The CDR3 is made up of 14 amino acids. V dropped 0 bases and J dropped 3 bases, with 9 bases sitting between them. CDR3 sequence reads: CATSREGRDYEQYF. CDR3 nucleotides: TGTGCCACCAGCAGAGAGGGGCGGGACTACGAGCAGTACTTC.

In regard to this clonotype: A much more abundant neighbour one base away suggests this may be a read error. CDR3 coding DNA: TGTGCCAGCAGCTTGGGTAGAGGGGCTGCAGATACGCAGTATTTT. Translated, it gives CASSLGRGAADTQYF. V gene TRBV13 combines with J gene TRBJ2-3; either TRBD1 or TRBD2 may supply D (5 bases each). Trimming left V 3 bases short and J 4 bases short, with 14 bases between. The CDR3 is made up of 15 amino acids. Germline V gene data show CDR1 as PRHDT and CDR2 as FYEKMQ (reference sequence).

This clonotype was detected a few times. The CDR3 end shows no conserved phenylalanine or tryptophan, and so a read error is likely. No DNA is shown, since the ends of the CDR3 on it are uncertain; the CDR3 is the one TCRdb lists. The CDR3 here is CASSYRDPGLKDWS. The chain uses TRBV6-5 and TRBJ2-1; no check of the table's D call, TRBD1, against the DNA was made. A total of 14 residues make up the CDR3, ends included. CDR1 and CDR2 from the germline V gene are MNHEY and SVGAGI.

The V gene is TRBV5-1, the J gene TRBJ1-3, with TRBD1 as a possible D gene (5 bases). V gave up 9 bases and J gave up 0 bases, with 13 bases separating them. CDR3 length: 14 residues. Germline V gene data show CDR1 as SGHRS and CDR2 as YFSETQ. In DNA, the CDR3 is TGCGCCAACACACAGGACTTCTCTGGAAACACCATATATTTT. Its translation: CANTQDFSGNTIYF.

This clonotype was seen a single time. Because the CDR3 is missing its conserved closing phenylalanine or tryptophan, this is likely a read error. The genes are TRBV6-6 and TRBJ2-2, with 7 bases fitting TRBD2. Per the germline V gene, CDR1 is MNHNY and CDR2 is SVGAGI (reference sequence). CDR3 length: 15 amino acids. V shed 3 bases and J 5 bases; nucleotides not matched to a gene: 6. The CDR3 sequence: CASSYLGGMTGELFL. The CDR3 DNA sequence: TGTGCCAGCAGTTATCTGGGAGGGATGACCGGGGAGCTGTTTCTT.

Only a few counts were recorded for this clonotype. A junction end diverges from the germline sequence, so it may reflect a read error. The CDR3 DNA reads TGTGACAGCAGTTTTGAAATAGCGGGAGCCTACAATGAGCAGTTCTTC. Translation gives CDSSFEIAGAYNEQFF. V and J are TRBV28 and TRBJ2-1, with 9 bases that match TRBD2. Germline V gene lookup returns CDR1 MDHEN and CDR2 SYDVKM. The CDR3 consists of 16 residues.

The rearrangement links TRBV11-3 to TRBJ2-2; D is unresolved. The CDR3 runs 16 residues. V was shortened by 2 bases and J by 3 bases, with 13 bases between the two germline ends. Germline V gene sequence: CDR1 SGHNT, CDR2 YENEEA. CDR3 DNA: TGTGCCAGCAGCTTACCCCGGGCAGGTGACACCGGGGAGCTGTTTTTT. Translating gives CASSLPRAGDTGELFF.

Note on this clonotype: Sequence at one end of the junction differs from germline and may be a read error. The chain uses TRBV6-2 or TRBV6-3 and TRBJ1-1; D not certain. Germline CDR1 MNHEY, CDR2 SVGEGT. The length of the CDR3 is 13 residues. CDR3 loop: CATSETVNTEVFF. The CDR3 DNA follows: TGTGCCACCAGTGAGACGGTGAATACTGAAGTTTTCTTT.

As concerns this clonotype: An end of the junction differs from the germline gene, which may be a read error. This sequence joins TRBV4-2 and TRBJ2-3, with 11 bases lining up with TRBD2. Germline assignment: CDR1 LGHNA and CDR2 YNFKEQ. This CDR3 spans 16 amino acids. CDR3 region: CGSSQVSGGAQDTQYF. The CDR3 DNA is TGTGGCAGCAGCCAGGTTAGCGGGGGGGCCCAAGATACACAGTATTTT.